This T cell receptor (beta chain) was recorded in a study of blood T cell repertoires in COVID-19. Study in general: COVID-19 samples, acute and convalescent, were from the United States, Italy and Spain.

V was pared by 2 bases and J by 3 bases, with 5 bases between. CDR3 size: 13 residues. CDR1 and CDR2 (germline): MDHEN, SYDVKM. Worth noting for this clone: Distinct nucleotide sequences in the sample also encode this CDR3.

Per the authors' pipeline: Nucleated cell counts were estimated from reference gene primer amplification. Assay: immunoSEQ multiplex PCR; the TCRdb copy retains only in-frame clones and omits some. V, J and clone size are those of that table, while D and trimming were read from the DNA. The sample contains under 150,000 clones, 76% of which appear only once. The rearrangement links TRBV28 to TRBJ1-5; D remains unclear. The sequenced sample consisted of peripheral blood. The source of this sequence is a man aged 55 to 70 with acute or convalescent COVID-19. CDR3 loop: CASSLPPNQPQHF. Written as DNA, the CDR3 is TGTGCCAGCAGTTTACCTCCCAATCAGCCCCAGCATTTT.